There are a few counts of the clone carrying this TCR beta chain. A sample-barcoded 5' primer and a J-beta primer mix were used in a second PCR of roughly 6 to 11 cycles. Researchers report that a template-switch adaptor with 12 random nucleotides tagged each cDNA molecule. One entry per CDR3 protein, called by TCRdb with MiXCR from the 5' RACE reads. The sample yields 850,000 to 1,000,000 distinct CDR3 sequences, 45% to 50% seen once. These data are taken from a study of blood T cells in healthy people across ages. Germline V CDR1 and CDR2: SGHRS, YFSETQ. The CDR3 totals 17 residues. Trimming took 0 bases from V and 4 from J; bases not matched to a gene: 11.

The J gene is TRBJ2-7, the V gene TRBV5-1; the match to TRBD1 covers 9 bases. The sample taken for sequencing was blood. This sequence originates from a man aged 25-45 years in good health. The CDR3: CASSLDSGTGSLYEQYF. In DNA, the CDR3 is TGCGCCAGCAGCTTGGACTCCGGGACAGGGTCGTTATACGAGCAGTACTTC.